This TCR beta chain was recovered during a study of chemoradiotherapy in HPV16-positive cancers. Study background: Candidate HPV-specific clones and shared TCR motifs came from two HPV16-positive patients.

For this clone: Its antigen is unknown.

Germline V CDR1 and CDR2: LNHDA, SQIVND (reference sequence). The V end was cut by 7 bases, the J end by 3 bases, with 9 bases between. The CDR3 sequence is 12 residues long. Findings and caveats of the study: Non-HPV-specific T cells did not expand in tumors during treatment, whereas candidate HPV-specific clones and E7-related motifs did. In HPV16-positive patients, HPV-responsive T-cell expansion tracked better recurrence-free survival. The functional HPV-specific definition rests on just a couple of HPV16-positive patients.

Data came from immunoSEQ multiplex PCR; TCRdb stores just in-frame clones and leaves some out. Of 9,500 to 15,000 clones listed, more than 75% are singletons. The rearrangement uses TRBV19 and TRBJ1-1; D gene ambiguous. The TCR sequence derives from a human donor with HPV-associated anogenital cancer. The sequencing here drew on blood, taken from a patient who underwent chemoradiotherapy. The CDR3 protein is CASKSRYTEAFF. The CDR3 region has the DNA TGTGCCAGTAAGAGCAGGTACACTGAAGCTTTCTTT.